The clone carrying this TCR beta chain occurred many times. Its antigen remains unidentified. The sample comes from a study of CD8 T cells in ankylosing spondylitis. Points from the study as a whole: Reportedly, disease-linked clones are significantly enriched in ankylosing spondylitis patients' matched synovial fluid. CD8+ disease-linked clones were present at relatively low frequencies in blood.

With V trimmed by 6 bases and J by 5 bases, 9 bases remained unmatched. This CDR3 has 14 residues. Quantitative 5'-RACE with molecular barcodes produced the TCR beta libraries. TCRdb re-called the 5' RACE reads through MiXCR, storing one row per CDR3 protein. The table records more than 150,000 distinct CDR3 sequences, roughly 18% of them present only once. This clonotype was sampled from a male donor aged 10 to 30 with ankylosing spondylitis or in good health (not recorded which). Specimen: blood, either unsorted or a sorted T cell fraction (not recorded which). The J gene is TRBJ1-1, the V gene TRBV12-3 or TRBV12-4; 7 bases are a match to TRBD1. The CDR3 region is CASSKTGFWTEAFF. The CDR3 nucleotides read TGTGCCAGCAGCAAGACAGGGTTTTGGACTGAAGCTTTCTTT.